This is a list of T cell receptor beta chains from one sample in a study of blood T cell repertoires in COVID-19. The assay was immunoSEQ multiplex PCR, and TCRdb's table has in-frame clones only and misses some. The sample includes 150,000 to 200,000 clones, roughly 84% of them seen just once. The sample consisted of PBMCs or T cells enriched from blood (not recorded which). The receptors were sampled from a man aged 70-80 years who had been exposed to COVID-19. The CDR3 runs from the conserved cysteine through the conserved F or W. Each record gives: D gene, V gene, clone size, J gene, CDR3 protein, CDR3 DNA. A D gene is named only where the DNA matches it firmly. Where a row states a size, it is once, few, many or the class of an expanded clone; other rows omit it.

TRBD1,TRBV7-8,-,TRBJ1-4,CASSFPGTGGEKLFF,TGTGCCAGCAGCTTCCCCGGGACAGGCGGTGAAAAACTGTTTTTT
-,TRBV10-3,once,TRBJ2-1,CAISVAGNNEQFF,TGTGCCATCAGTGTGGCAGGTAACAATGAGCAGTTCTTC
TRBD1,TRBV4-1,-,TRBJ2-3,CASSQDPRRTGTQYF,TGCGCCAGCAGCCAAGATCCGCGGCGGACAGGGACGCAGTATTTT
-,TRBV7-9,-,TRBJ1-3,CASNKRDGVRNTIYF,TGTGCCAGCAACAAACGCGACGGGGTACGAAACACCATATATTTT
-,TRBV4-1,-,TRBJ1-2,CASSPLAAEDYTF,TGCGCCAGCAGCCCCCTGGCTGCTGAAGACTACACCTTC
-,TRBV19,once,TRBJ2-7,CASAPRELGSYEQYF,TGTGCCAGTGCCCCCCGGGAGCTGGGCTCCTACGAGCAGTACTTC
-,TRBV19,-,TRBJ2-6,CASSILTGTGANVLTF,TGTGCCAGTAGTATCCTGACAGGCACTGGGGCCAACGTCCTGACTTTC
TRBD2,TRBV6-5,-,TRBJ2-2,CASSPSGRSDGELFF,TGTGCCAGCAGCCCCAGCGGGAGGTCGGACGGGGAGCTGTTTTTT
-,TRBV19,-,TRBJ2-5,CASKSPGEETQYF,TGTGCCAGTAAGAGTCCAGGGGAGGAGACCCAGTACTTC
TRBD2,TRBV7-2,-,TRBJ2-3,CASSLGAGAFTDTQYF,TGTGCCAGCAGCTTAGGAGCGGGAGCATTCACAGATACGCAGTATTTT
-,TRBV12-3/TRBV12-4,-,TRBJ1-1,CASHREMNTEAFF,TGTGCCAGCCACAGGGAAATGAACACTGAAGCTTTCTTT
TRBD1,TRBV30,once,TRBJ1-2,CAWSVRGGGGGNYGYTF,TGTGCCTGGAGTGTACGAGGGGGCGGAGGTGGTAACTATGGCTACACCTTC
-,TRBV9,-,TRBJ2-7,CASSTQQGSHEQYF,TGTGCCAGCAGCACCCAACAGGGTTCCCACGAGCAGTACTTC
TRBD1,TRBV3-1/TRBV3-2,-,TRBJ1-2,CASATGLDGYTF,TGTGCCAGCGCGACAGGGTTGGATGGCTACACCTTC
TRBD1,TRBV7-2,-,TRBJ1-2,CASSLTGAKSDGYTF,TGTGCCAGCAGTCTGACAGGGGCCAAGAGTGATGGCTACACCTTC
-,TRBV28,-,TRBJ1-1,CASSLAAAMNTEAFF,TGTGCCAGCAGTTTAGCGGCGGCCATGAACACTGAAGCTTTCTTT
TRBD1,TRBV6-5,-,TRBJ1-2,CASSWGQPPSGGYTF,TGTGCCAGCAGTTGGGGACAGCCACCCTCGGGGGGCTACACCTTC
TRBD1,TRBV7-3,-,TRBJ1-5,CASSPSDRGENQPQHF,TGTGCCAGCAGCCCCTCGGACAGGGGGGAGAATCAGCCCCAGCATTTT
TRBD2,TRBV2,-,TRBJ2-7,CASRRGLAGAYEQYF,TGTGCCAGCAGGAGGGGACTAGCGGGGGCCTACGAGCAGTACTTC
-,TRBV19,-,TRBJ2-7,CASSVASPHYEQYF,TGTGCCAGTAGCGTGGCTTCCCCCCATTACGAGCAGTACTTC
-,TRBV27,-,TRBJ2-7,CASSPNRDWALQRQYF,TGTGCCAGCAGTCCAAACAGGGATTGGGCTCTACAGAGACAGTACTTC
TRBD2,TRBV3-1/TRBV3-2,-,TRBJ2-7,CASSQGTSGSGEQYF,TGTGCCAGCAGCCAAGGGACTAGCGGGTCCGGGGAGCAGTACTTC
-,TRBV19,-,TRBJ1-5,CASKFGTGRQPQHF,TGTGCCAGTAAATTCGGCACAGGTCGCCAGCCCCAGCATTTT
TRBD1,TRBV27,-,TRBJ1-4,CASRRTGEGVGKLFF,TGTGCCAGCAGAAGGACAGGGGAGGGGGTTGGGAAACTGTTTTTT
TRBD2,TRBV7-9,-,TRBJ2-4,CASSLAGLAKNIQYF,TGTGCCAGCAGTCTAGCGGGGCTAGCCAAAAACATTCAGTACTTC
-,TRBV3-1/TRBV3-2,-,TRBJ2-1,CASSQDRSFNEQFF,TGTGCCAGCAGCCAAGATAGGAGTTTCAATGAGCAGTTCTTC
-,TRBV14,once,TRBJ2-5,CASSEAGETQYF,TGTGCCAGCAGCGAAGCGGGTGAGACCCAGTACTTC
TRBD2,TRBV3-1/TRBV3-2,-,TRBJ2-5,CASSLRTSGREETQYF,TGTGCCAGCAGCCTTCGGACTAGCGGTAGGGAGGAGACCCAGTACTTC
TRBD1,TRBV2,-,TRBJ1-2,CASSDRTGAGSGYTF,TGTGCCAGCAGTGACAGGACAGGCGCCGGGAGTGGCTACACCTTC
-,TRBV28,-,TRBJ2-7,CASSSRLTTTYEQYF,TGTGCCAGCAGTTCTCGCCTGACAACCACCTACGAGCAGTACTTC
-,TRBV12-3/TRBV12-4,-,TRBJ2-7,CASSLGTRYEQYF,TGTGCCAGCAGTTTGGGGACACGCTACGAGCAGTACTTC